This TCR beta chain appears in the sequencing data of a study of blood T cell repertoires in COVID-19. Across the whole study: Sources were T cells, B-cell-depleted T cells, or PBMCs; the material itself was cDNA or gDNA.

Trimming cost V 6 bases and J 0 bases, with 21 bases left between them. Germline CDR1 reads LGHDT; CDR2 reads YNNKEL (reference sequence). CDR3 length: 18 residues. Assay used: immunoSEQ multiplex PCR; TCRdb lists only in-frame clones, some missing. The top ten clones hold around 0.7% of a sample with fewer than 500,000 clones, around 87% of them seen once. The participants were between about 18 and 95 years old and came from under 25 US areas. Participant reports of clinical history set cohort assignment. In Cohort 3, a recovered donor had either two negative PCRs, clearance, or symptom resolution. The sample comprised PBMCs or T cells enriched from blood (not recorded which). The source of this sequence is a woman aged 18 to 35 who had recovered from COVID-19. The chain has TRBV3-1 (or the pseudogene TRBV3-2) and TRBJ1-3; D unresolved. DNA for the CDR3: TGTGCCAGCAGTCCCCCGCTCTATCGCGGGGTCTCTGGAAACACCATATATTTT. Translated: CASSPPLYRGVSGNTIYF.